Presented here are 29 T cell receptor beta chains from one specimen sequenced in a study of blood T cell repertoires in COVID-19. Method: immunoSEQ multiplex PCR; TCRdb's copy keeps in-frame clones and lacks some. The sample has 95,000 to 150,000 clones, 82% seen once; the top ten hold roughly 4.3%. The sequenced material came from peripheral blood. The receptors derive from a woman in her 70s with acute or convalescent COVID-19.

This sequence joins TRBV3-1 (or the pseudogene TRBV3-2) and TRBJ2-7; 8 bases match TRBD1. Germline V gene lookup returns CDR1 LGHDT and CDR2 YNNKEL (reference sequence). V was pared by 0 bases and J by 3 bases, with 4 bases of the junction left unmatched. The CDR3 totals 15 residues. CDR3 coding DNA: TGTGCCAGCAGCCAAGATCCGACAGGGGTCTACGAGCAGTACTTC. Protein sequence: CASSQDPTGVYEQYF.

The chain employs TRBV10-3 and TRBJ2-7; perhaps TRBD1 as D (6 bases). V dropped 6 bases and J dropped 9 bases, with 15 bases sitting between them. Germline assignment: CDR1 ENHRY and CDR2 SYGVKD. The CDR3 spans 12 residues. The CDR3 DNA reads as TGTGCCATCAGCCCTGGGGGCGGGTGGCAGTACGTC. It yields the protein CAISPGGGWQYV.

The V and J genes are TRBV19 and TRBJ1-5; TRBD1 is a possible D gene (5 bases). Trimming removed 4 bases at V and 11 bases at J, with 21 bases between. This CDR3 comprises 15 residues. Per germline, CDR1 LNHDA and CDR2 SQIVND (reference sequence). The CDR3 DNA reads as TGTGCCAGTAGTACCTTCCAGGGTCGGAAATCGGCCCAGCATTTT. Translation: CASSTFQGRKSAQHF.

In this sample, this clone turned up a few times. The rearrangement joins TRBV19 to TRBJ1-5; 7 nucleotides agree with TRBD1. In germline, CDR1 is LNHDA, CDR2 SQIVND (reference sequence). The CDR3 has 15 amino acids. V shed 2 bases, J shed 6 bases, and the junction held 7 bases outside the gene matches. CDR3 nucleotide sequence: TGTGCCAGTAGTATAAGACAGGGTCGGACTCAGCCCCAGCATTTT. Translation: CASSIRQGRTQPQHF.

The J gene is TRBJ1-6, the V gene TRBV7-2; D remains unclear. The ends were cut back, 2 bases at V and 9 bases at J, with 11 bases in the middle. The germline V gene encodes CDR1 SGHTA and CDR2 FQGNSA. The CDR3 spans 14 residues. The CDR3 here is CASSLSNLGSPLHF. In DNA, the CDR3 is TGTGCCAGCAGCTTATCTAATCTCGGTTCACCCCTCCACTTT.

This chain links TRBV15 with TRBJ2-5, with 9 bases lining up with TRBD1. Germline V lookup: CDR1 LNHNV, CDR2 YYDKDF (reference sequence). This CDR3 contains 18 residues. After removal of 1 base from V and 1 base from J, the junction contained 10 bases not matched to a gene. DNA of the CDR3: TGTGCCACCAGCAGAGGGACAAGAGGGACAGGGCTCCAAGAGACCCAGTACTTC. Its protein is CATSRGTRGTGLQETQYF.

This clone was picked up a small number of times. The chain links TRBV27 to TRBJ1-2; the match to TRBD1 covers 10 bases. Germline V gene sequence: CDR1 MNHEY, CDR2 SMNVEV (reference sequence). The J segment lost 2 bases and the V segment lost 5 bases, leaving 11 bases of the junction unmatched. This CDR3 comprises 17 residues. CDR3 DNA: TGTGCCAGCAGTCCGGAAGACAGGGGGCGCGAAAACTATGGCTACACCTTC. This translates into CASSPEDRGRENYGYTF.

The chain recombines TRBV19 with TRBJ1-1, with D possibly TRBD1 on 6 matching bases. Trimming stripped 7 bases from V and 0 bases from J, with 15 bases between. In germline, CDR1 is LNHDA, CDR2 SQIVND (reference sequence). This CDR3 region has 15 residues. The CDR3 DNA is TGTGCCAGTACCTCCACAGGGAGAATGAACACTGAAGCTTTCTTT. This encodes CASTSTGRMNTEAFF. The full variable domain, rest sourced from reference TRBV19 and TRBJ1-1, is DGGITQSPKYLFRKEGQNVTLSCEQNLNHDAMYWYRQDPGQGLRLIYYSQIVNDFQKGDIAEGYSVSREKKESFPLTVTSAQKNPTAFYLCASTSTGRMNTEAFFGQGTRLTVV.

The gene calls are TRBV6-6 and TRBJ1-4; D remains ambiguous. In germline, CDR1 is MNHNY, CDR2 SVGAGI (reference sequence). This CDR3 has 14 residues. V was trimmed by 6 bases and J by 7 bases, leaving 15 bases between them. The CDR3 is CASRPRGGFEKLFF. CDR3 nucleotides: TGTGCCAGCAGACCCCGGGGAGGCTTTGAAAAACTGTTTTTT.

The chain couples TRBV15 to TRBJ1-5; D perhaps matches TRBD1 (5 bases). Germline CDR1 reads LNHNV; CDR2 reads YYDKDF (reference sequence). Trimming shortened V by 3 bases and J by 7 bases, and 10 bases separated the two germline ends. The CDR3 has 13 residues. The CDR3 DNA reads as TGTGCCACCAGCAGGGAGGGGCCCCAGCCCCAGCATTTT. Encoded protein: CATSREGPQPQHF.

The V call is TRBV11-2, the J call TRBJ1-4; D unclear. The CDR3 has 15 amino acids. Germline-derived CDR1 and CDR2 are SGHAT and FQNNGV. With 3 bases removed from V and 3 bases from J, the gap between germline ends came to 11 bases. CDR3 in DNA: TGTGCCAGCAGCTTGGTCGGGGTTGCTAATGAAAAACTGTTTTTT. The encoded protein is CASSLVGVANEKLFF.

J is TRBJ2-2 and V is TRBV6-6; 8 bases fit TRBD2. The V gene end was trimmed by 6 bases and the J gene end by 6 bases; junction bases not matched to a gene: 12. There are 16 residues in the CDR3. CDR1 and CDR2 from the germline V gene are MNHNY and SVGAGI (reference sequence). CDR3 amino acids: CASSPRGGGPPGELFF. CDR3 bases: TGTGCCAGCAGCCCTCGCGGCGGGGGGCCTCCCGGGGAGCTGTTTTTT.

The chain carries TRBV4-3 and TRBJ2-5, with 7 nucleotides matching TRBD2. Germline CDR1 is LGHNA and CDR2 is YSLEER. V dropped 3 bases and J dropped 2; count of bases not matched to a gene: 3. CDR3 length: 14 residues. The CDR3 DNA reads as TGCGCCAGCAGCCACATGGGACTACAAGAGACCCAGTACTTC. It specifies CASSHMGLQETQYF.

J is TRBJ2-2 and V is TRBV6-4, with D possibly being TRBD1 (6 bases). V dropped 6 bases and J dropped 1 base, with 15 bases sitting between them. This CDR3 has 16 amino acids. From germline, CDR1 is MRHNA and CDR2 SNTAGT. Here the CDR3 reads CASSSNRVENTGELFF. CDR3 nucleotides: TGTGCCAGCAGCTCTAACAGGGTCGAGAACACCGGGGAGCTGTTTTTT.

V gene TRBV2 combines with J gene TRBJ1-5; 10 bases are a match to TRBD1. Trimming at V came to 5 bases and at J to 8 bases, leaving 6 bases not matched to a gene. The germline V gene has CDR1 SNHLY and CDR2 FYNNEI. CDR3 length: 14 residues. CDR3 DNA sequence: TGTGCCAGCAGTATAGGACAGGGGGAAAAGCCCCAGCATTTT. This gives the protein CASSIGQGEKPQHF.

The chain links TRBV10-3 to TRBJ2-6, with D tentatively TRBD1 (5 bases). The CDR3 is 14 residues long. CDR1 and CDR2 from the germline V gene are ENHRY and SYGVKD. V gave up 4 bases and J gave up 4 bases, with 8 bases separating them. The CDR3 region has the DNA TGTGCCATCAGTGCAGGGCCAGGGGCCAACGTCCTGACTTTC. The encoded protein is CAISAGPGANVLTF.

The chain couples TRBV4-3 to TRBJ1-4, with TRBD1 matching over 12 bases. V trimming: 3 bases; J trimming: 0 bases; junction bases outside the gene matches: 11. The CDR3 loop spans 20 amino acids. Germline CDR1 and CDR2: LGHNA and YSLEER. This CDR3 reads CASSQPVGTGGEPTNEKLFF. The CDR3 coding sequence is TGCGCCAGCAGCCAGCCCGTAGGGACAGGGGGCGAGCCAACTAATGAAAAACTGTTTTTT.

This clone was detected once. The chain joins TRBV6-1 to TRBJ2-1, with 11 bases lining up with TRBD1. The germline gives CDR1 MNHNS, CDR2 SASEGT. Germline trimming cut 6 bases from V and 5 bases from J; bases unmatched to any gene: 6. This CDR3 is 15 amino acids long. This chain's CDR3 is CASRAGTGGHNEQFF. DNA for the CDR3: TGTGCCAGCAGGGCCGGGACAGGGGGGCACAATGAGCAGTTCTTC.

The chain has TRBV5-1 and TRBJ1-4; D is uncertain. Trimming removed 0 bases from V and 0 bases from J, with 12 bases in between. The CDR3 has 17 amino acids. Germline V gives CDR1 SGHRS, CDR2 YFSETQ. Written as DNA, the CDR3 is TGCGCCAGCAGCTTGGAAGCCCCCAGCGCAACTAATGAAAAACTGTTTTTT. Protein sequence: CASSLEAPSATNEKLFF.

J is TRBJ2-3 and V is TRBV4-3; D ambiguous. Germline V CDR1 and CDR2: LGHNA, YSLEER. Trimming left V 2 bases short and J 4 bases short, with 7 bases between. The CDR3 has 13 amino acids. The CDR3 DNA sequence: TGCGCCAGCAGCCAAACCAACTCAGATACGCAGTATTTT. The encoded protein is CASSQTNSDTQYF.

This chain uses TRBV6-2 or TRBV6-3 with TRBJ2-7, with a weak D call TRBD1 (6 bases). CDR1 is MNHEY, CDR2 SVGEGT, per germline. The CDR3 has 14 amino acids. Trimming took 5 bases from V and 2 from J, leaving 13 bases between them. DNA of the CDR3: TGTGCCAGCAGTCGCACCGGGACACCCTACGAGCAGTACTTC. Translated, it gives CASSRTGTPYEQYF.

The chain links TRBV19 to TRBJ2-7; 10 bases are a match to TRBD2. The germline gives CDR1 LNHDA, CDR2 SQIVND (reference sequence). The CDR3 extends over 14 amino acids. V shed 7 bases, J shed 9 bases, and the junction held 12 bases outside the gene matches. In nucleotides, the CDR3 is TGTGCCAGTACTGAAAGCGGGGGGGCGAAGAGGCAGTACTTC. It translates to CASTESGGAKRQYF. The full variable domain, its missing parts supplied by reference TRBV19 and TRBJ2-7, is DGGITQSPKYLFRKEGQNVTLSCEQNLNHDAMYWYRQDPGQGLRLIYYSQIVNDFQKGDIAEGYSVSREKKESFPLTVTSAQKNPTAFYLCASTESGGAKRQYFGPGTRLTVT.

The V gene is TRBV4-2, the J gene TRBJ2-3, with 8 bases lining up with TRBD2. The germline CDR1 and CDR2 sequences are LGHNA and YNFKEQ. The CDR3 sequence is 16 residues long. V was clipped by 5 bases and J by 1 base; unmatched bases: 8. The CDR3 loop is CASSLTSGTGTDTQYF. In DNA form, the CDR3 reads TGTGCCAGCAGCTTAACTAGCGGTACGGGCACAGATACGCAGTATTTT.

This chain links TRBV7-2 with TRBJ2-1, with D perhaps TRBD1 (6 bases). There are 16 residues in the CDR3. Germline V CDR1 and CDR2: SGHTA, FQGNSA. With 1 base removed from V and 3 bases from J, the gap between germline ends came to 13 bases. The CDR3 reads CASSLVGRGGYNEQFF. In nucleotides, the CDR3 is TGTGCCAGCAGCTTAGTAGGAAGAGGGGGCTACAATGAGCAGTTCTTC. The variable domain in full, with the rest retrieved from reference TRBV7-2 and TRBJ2-1, is GAGVSQSPSNKVTEKGKDVELRCDPISGHTALYWYRQSLGQGLEFLIYFQGNSAPDKSGLPSDRFSAERTGGSVSTLTIQRTQQEDSAVYLCASSLVGRGGYNEQFFGPGTRLTVL.

This chain connects TRBV7-2 to TRBJ2-7, with TRBD2 matching over 9 bases. The junction had 9 bases not matched to a gene; V was cut back by 5 bases and J by 1 base. Germline lookup yields CDR1 SGHTA and CDR2 FQGNSA. CDR3 length equals 16 residues. The CDR3 DNA is TGTGCCAGCAGCCACAGTAGCGGGAGAATTTCCTACGAGCAGTACTTC. This sequence encodes CASSHSSGRISYEQYF.

The CDR3 sequence: CASSPREGPNTEAFF. In nucleotides, the CDR3 is TGTGCCAGCAGCCCTCGGGAGGGGCCGAACACTGAAGCTTTCTTT. This chain links TRBV7-3 with TRBJ1-1; D perhaps matches TRBD1 (5 bases). The CDR3 is made up of 15 amino acids. V gave up 5 bases and J gave up 1 base, with 14 bases separating them. CDR1 and CDR2 (germline): SGHTA, FQGTGA.

This chain joins TRBV29-1 and TRBJ2-2, with 8 bases identical to TRBD1. V lost 3 bases to trimming and J lost 4 bases; unmatched junction nucleotides: 16. The CDR3 runs 18 residues. The germline CDR1 and CDR2 sequences are SQVTM and ANQGSEA. The CDR3 reads CSVDWGIGFTGGTGELFF. The CDR3 coding sequence is TGCAGCGTTGACTGGGGCATTGGCTTTACAGGGGGCACCGGGGAGCTGTTTTTT.

J is TRBJ2-1 and V is TRBV4-1; 11 bases fit TRBD1. V trimming: 3 bases; J trimming: 7 bases; junction bases outside the gene matches: 2. The germline V gene has CDR1 MGHRA and CDR2 YSYEKL. The CDR3 runs to 14 residues. CDR3 sequence (DNA): TGCGCCAGCAGCCAGTGGGACAGGGGGAATGAGCAGTTCTTC. This gives the protein CASSQWDRGNEQFF.

The CDR3 DNA reads TGTGCCAGCTCCCGGGCAGCGGGGGGCAATGAGCAGTTCTTC. Its protein product is CASSRAAGGNEQFF. The V gene is TRBV3-1 (or the pseudogene TRBV3-2), the J gene TRBJ2-1; 9 positions match TRBD2. Germline loops: CDR1 LGHDT, CDR2 YNNKEL (reference sequence). The V and J ends lost 8 bases and 6 bases, in that order; junction bases with no gene match: 8. There are 14 residues in the CDR3.